Many counts were recorded for the clone carrying this T cell receptor (beta chain). The junction departs from germline at one end; a sequencing error may be responsible. Germline V lookup: CDR1 SEHNR, CDR2 FQNEAQ (reference sequence). This CDR3 has 13 residues. TCRdb analysed the PCR reads with MiXCR anew, one entry per CDR3 protein. This sample has tens of thousands of distinct CDR3 sequences, with about 19% found just once. This sample stems from a study of molecular identifiers for immune sequencing clone quantification. This sequence originates from a human donor in good health. Some libraries in this study had Jurkat cell RNA spiked in. Sequencing was done on a sample of naive CD8+ T cells from blood, with Jurkat cell RNA spiked in. The subset here: FACS-sorted CD8+CD4-CCR7+CD45RA+ naive T cells. The rearrangement links TRBV7-9 to TRBJ1-5; the D gene is possibly TRBD1 (5 bases). Here the CDR3 DNA reads TGTGCCAGCAGCACTAACGACAGCGCTCGGTCCGATTTT. This codes for CASSTNDSARSDF.